This T cell receptor (beta chain) was documented in a study of shared T cell receptors in the human thymus. Looked up from germline, CDR1 is SGHDN and CDR2 is FVKESK. The CDR3 totals 17 residues. Trimming removed 0 bases at V and 0 bases at J, with 11 bases between. The method was immunoSEQ multiplex PCR; TCRdb's version includes in-frame clones alone and lacks a portion of them. The data show hundreds of thousands of clones, with 85% to 90% seen just once and around 0.0099% held by the top ten. The data were also submitted as part of a second study, on human thymus T cells.

The sample was thymocytes. This receptor was identified in a boy younger than two with a congenital heart defect. This chain joins TRBV14 and TRBJ1-4, with D hard to call. The CDR3 region has the DNA TGTGCCAGCAGCCAAGAGGGTGAGAGGGCAACTAATGAAAAACTGTTTTTT. Its translation is CASSQEGERATNEKLFF.